Each of the 27 T cell receptor beta chains below was sequenced from the same sample in a study of metastatic and nonmetastatic thyroid tumors. TCRdb re-called the PCR reads via MiXCR. Found here are about 16,000 clones, about 29% of them singletons; the top ten hold roughly 12%. Patients had received no treatment of any kind before thyroid surgery. Sequencing input: tumor tissue. Every receptor here comes from a male donor with papillary thyroid cancer or a benign thyroid nodule (not recorded which). Some clones in this sample may be carry-over from other donors' samples.

This clone was counted between two and nine times. The chain carries TRBV12-3 or TRBV12-4 and TRBJ2-7, with D perhaps matching TRBD1 (6 bases). Trimming removed 0 bases at V and 0 bases at J, with 15 bases between. The length of the CDR3 is 17 residues. The CDR3 coding sequence is TGTGCCAGCAGTTTAGCCGACAGGACTCAGAGCTCCTACGAGCAGTACTTC. Amino acid sequence: CASSLADRTQSSYEQYF.

This clone was seen a single time. The V gene is TRBV7-8, the J gene TRBJ1-1; D ambiguous. There are 12 residues in the CDR3. The V and J ends lost 11 bases and 0 bases respectively, with 10 bases between them. Germline values: CDR1 SGHVS, CDR2 FQNEAQ. CDR3 loop: CASHRVNTEAFF. The DNA for the CDR3 is TGTGCCTCCCATCGGGTGAACACTGAAGCTTTCTTT.

This clone has a handful of counts. The rearrangement joins TRBV27 to TRBJ1-6; D gene ambiguous. Germline V CDR1 and CDR2: MNHEY, SMNVEV (reference sequence). The CDR3 has 13 amino acids. Between the trimmed V and J ends, which lost 4 bases and 8 bases, there was a span of 9 bases. The CDR3, as DNA: TGTGCCAGCAGTTCCCTATGGGATTCACCCCTCCACTTT. Its protein is CASSSLWDSPLHF.

This clone was seen more than once but under ten times. CDR3 in amino acids: CASSQGPGRSYGYTF. The CDR3 DNA follows: TGTGCCAGCAGCCAAGGACCGGGCCGCTCCTATGGCTACACCTTC. The V gene is TRBV14, the J gene TRBJ1-2, with D hard to call. CDR1 is SGHDN and CDR2 is FVKESK in the germline V gene. V dropped 1 base and J dropped 4 bases, with 13 bases sitting between them. CDR3 length equals 15 residues.

A note on this clone: Its ends do not fully match the called genes, so a read error is possible. V usage is TRBV27 and J usage is TRBJ2-7; D is uncertain. The CDR3 length is 14 residues. Germline V gene data show CDR1 as MNHEY and CDR2 as SMNVEV (reference sequence). In DNA, the CDR3 is TGTGCCAGCAGTCCAAGCGATCCCTCCAACGAGCAGTACTTC. It specifies CASSPSDPSNEQYF.

This clone is classed as medium-sized. The sample carries other DNA sequences with the same CDR3. The chain carries TRBV3-1 and TRBJ1-2; D unresolved. Germline-derived CDR1 and CDR2 are LGHDT and YNNKEL (reference sequence). Between the trimmed V and J ends, which lost 4 bases and 8 bases, there was a span of 8 bases. This CDR3 comprises 11 residues. The CDR3 bases are TGTGCCAGCAGCCCGGGTGTGGGCTACACCTTC. Translated, it gives CASSPGVGYTF.

Within the sample, this clone is medium-sized (0.01 to 0.1%). The chain employs TRBV4-3 and TRBJ2-6; possible D gene TRBD1, 6 bases. The V gene's germline CDR1 is LGHNA and CDR2 YSLEER. Trimming pared 2 bases from V and 4 bases from J, leaving 9 bases between. The CDR3 is made up of 15 amino acids. CDR3: CASSQYRVGANVLTF. In DNA, the CDR3 is TGCGCCAGCAGCCAATACAGGGTCGGGGCCAACGTCCTGACTTTC.

This clone was seen repeatedly, ten times or more. Other DNA sequences from this sample encode an identical CDR3 as well. The rearrangement joins TRBV2 to TRBJ2-1; 9 bases line up with TRBD1. Losses at the gene ends were 5 bases for V and 10 bases for J; bases not matched to a gene: 9. Germline V gives CDR1 SNHLY, CDR2 FYNNEI. The CDR3 runs 14 residues. The CDR3 spells CASSRDRGLNEQFF. CDR3 DNA sequence: TGTGCCAGCAGTCGAGACAGGGGGTTGAACGAGCAGTTCTTC.

Only a few counts were recorded for this clone. The chain has TRBV19 and TRBJ1-2; 7 bases are a match to TRBD1. V lost 7 bases to trimming and J lost 4 bases; unmatched junction nucleotides: 12. The CDR3 runs 15 residues. Germline loops: CDR1 LNHDA, CDR2 SQIVND (reference sequence). CDR3 nucleotides: TGTGCCAGTATCCCGGGGACAGCGAACATCTATGGCTACACCTTC. Protein: CASIPGTANIYGYTF.

This clone was counted ten times or more. The rearrangement links TRBV6-1 to TRBJ1-2; D ambiguous. V was pared by 4 bases and J by 2 bases, with 11 bases between. CDR3 length equals 14 residues. The germline CDR1 and CDR2 sequences are MNHNS and SASEGT. CDR3 in amino acids: CASSAYPENYGYTF. The CDR3, as DNA: TGTGCCAGCAGTGCCTATCCAGAGAACTATGGCTACACCTTC.

V gene TRBV6-1 combines with J gene TRBJ2-1; D unclear. This CDR3 contains 11 residues. CDR1 and CDR2 from the germline V gene are MNHNS and SASEGT. V lost 5 bases and J lost 5, with 4 bases in between. This CDR3 is CASSPDNEQFF. The CDR3 coding sequence is TGTGCCAGCAGTCCAGACAATGAGCAGTTCTTC.

The table lists this clone with a few counts. J is TRBJ1-5 and V is TRBV6-1; 9 bases line up with TRBD1. The CDR3 loop spans 15 amino acids. The V and J ends lost 8 bases and 5 bases, in that order; junction bases with no gene match: 10. The germline V gene has CDR1 MNHNS and CDR2 SASEGT. The CDR3 DNA sequence: TGTGCCAGCTCCAAACAGGGGGCAGTTCATCAGCCCCAGCATTTT. Amino acid sequence: CASSKQGAVHQPQHF.

This chain joins TRBV2 and TRBJ2-7; no clear D gene. CDR1 and CDR2 (germline): SNHLY, FYNNEI. Between the trimmed V and J ends, which lost 5 bases and 3 bases, there was a span of 11 bases. The CDR3 loop spans 13 amino acids. The CDR3 DNA is TGTGCCAGCAGTTGCGTGACCCTCTACGAGCAGTACTTC. This gives the protein CASSCVTLYEQYF.

CDR3 nucleotides: TGTGCCAGCAGGGACGACAGGGGTAGCTCCTATAATTCACCCCTCCACTTT. Translation: CASRDDRGSSYNSPLHF. The chain employs TRBV2 and TRBJ1-6, with 8 bases aligning to TRBD1. Germline trimming cut 6 bases from V and 0 bases from J; bases unmatched to any gene: 7. The CDR3 is 17 amino acids. Germline values: CDR1 SNHLY, CDR2 FYNNEI.

This clone occurred many times. V and J are TRBV5-5 and TRBJ1-6; D is possibly TRBD1 (6 bases). The CDR3 runs to 16 residues. Germline V gene data show CDR1 as SGHKS and CDR2 as YYEKEE (reference sequence). V lost 4 bases and J 3 bases, leaving 14 bases between the germline ends. DNA of the CDR3: TGTGCCAGCAGCCCAGTAGGACAGAGCTATAATTCACCCCTCCACTTT. It encodes CASSPVGQSYNSPLHF.

This clone was observed at least ten times. The rearrangement uses TRBV25-1 and TRBJ1-2; 7 positions agree with TRBD1. The CDR3 extends over 13 amino acids. Germline loops: CDR1 MGHDK, CDR2 SYGVNS. J was trimmed by 4 bases and V by 5 bases; bases with no gene match: 4. In nucleotides, the CDR3 is TGTGCCAGCAGTCCGGGACAGATCTATGGCTACACCTTC. As protein: CASSPGQIYGYTF.

This clone was observed at least ten times. This chain joins TRBV29-1 and TRBJ2-1; D is perhaps TRBD2 (5 bases). The CDR3 loop spans 13 amino acids. In germline, CDR1 is SQVTM, CDR2 ANQGSEA. The V end lost 4 bases, the J end lost 10 bases, and 17 bases lay between the germline ends. The CDR3 is CSVVRTLPWEQFF. DNA for the CDR3: TGCAGCGTTGTTAGGACTCTCCCGTGGGAGCAGTTCTTC.

The V call is TRBV5-8, the J call TRBJ2-3; tentatively, D is TRBD2 (5 bases). The germline CDR1 and CDR2 sequences are SGHTS and YDEGEE. The CDR3 consists of 14 residues. V was shortened by 5 bases and J by 3 bases, with 13 bases between the two germline ends. The CDR3 sequence: CASRSLEGTDTQYF. DNA of the CDR3: TGTGCCAGCAGAAGTTTAGAGGGAACAGATACGCAGTATTTT.

This chain's CDR3 is CASSPERVTGELFF. The CDR3 region has the DNA TGTGCCAGCTCACCGGAAAGGGTAACCGGGGAGCTGTTTTTT. V and J are TRBV18 and TRBJ2-2; D not resolved. V gave up 3 bases and J gave up 5 bases, with 10 bases separating them. This CDR3 contains 14 residues. Germline CDR1 is KGHSH and CDR2 is LQKENI.

This clone was counted at least ten times. This chain uses TRBV7-2 with TRBJ2-4; tentatively, D is TRBD2 (5 bases). This CDR3 has 14 residues. V lost 1 base and J 7 bases, leaving 11 bases between the germline ends. Germline lookup yields CDR1 SGHTA and CDR2 FQGNSA. CDR3 sequence (DNA): TGTGCCAGCAGCTTAGGAGGTCGAGGGAACATTCAGTACTTC. As protein: CASSLGGRGNIQYF.

In its sample, this clone was seen many times. V gene TRBV18 combines with J gene TRBJ2-3; 8 bases line up with TRBD2. This CDR3 is built from 14 residues. The germline gives CDR1 KGHSH, CDR2 LQKENI. J was trimmed by 4 bases and V by 3 bases; bases with no gene match: 3. CDR3 DNA: TGTGCCAGCTCACCGGCGGGGGGTCCAGATACGCAGTATTTT. It specifies CASSPAGGPDTQYF.

The chain carries TRBV6-2 or TRBV6-3 and TRBJ2-5; D not resolved. Germline V gives CDR1 MNHEY, CDR2 SVGEGT. This CDR3 has 18 amino acids. V gave up 2 bases and J gave up 5 bases, with 24 bases separating them. As DNA, the CDR3 is TGTGCCAGCAGTTACCCTCCTTCGTGGGTAGGTCCCAGGGAGACCCAGTACTTC. The encoded protein is CASSYPPSWVGPRETQYF.

This clone is labeled large. V is TRBV4-1 and J is TRBJ2-1; D remains unclear. The CDR3 has 12 residues. Per the germline V gene, CDR1 is MGHRA and CDR2 is YSYEKL. The V end was cut by 2 bases, the J end by 10 bases, with 9 bases between. Here the CDR3 reads CASSQLGIEQFF. DNA for the CDR3: TGCGCCAGCAGCCAACTAGGGATCGAGCAGTTCTTC.

A few counts support this clone. For the CDR3, the DNA is TGTGCCAGTAGTATCGAAGCCGCATACGGACCCCAGCATTTT. It is translated as CASSIEAAYGPQHF. The chain joins TRBV19 to TRBJ1-5, with no clear D. CDR3 length: 14 amino acids. Between the trimmed V and J ends, which lost 3 bases and 10 bases, there was a span of 16 bases. The germline CDR1 and CDR2 sequences are LNHDA and SQIVND (reference sequence).

This clone is deemed medium-sized (0.01 to 0.1%). In nucleotides, the CDR3 is TGTGCCAGCAGTGGCGGGACCCTCTACGAGCAGTACTTC. Protein sequence: CASSGGTLYEQYF. The V and J genes are TRBV2 and TRBJ2-7; D perhaps matches TRBD2 (6 bases). V was shortened by 4 bases and J by 3 bases, with 10 bases between the two germline ends. The CDR3 runs to 13 residues. Germline CDR1 reads SNHLY; CDR2 reads FYNNEI. Combining the CDR3 with reference TRBV2 and TRBJ2-7 gives the whole variable domain EPEVTQTPSHQVTQMGQEVILRCVPISNHLYFYWYRQILGQKVEFLVSFYNNEISEKSEIFDDQFSVERPDGSNFTLKIRSTKLEDSAMYFCASSGGTLYEQYFGPGTRLTVT.

This clone turned up a few times. At one end the junction does not follow the germline gene, possibly because of a read error. The chain employs TRBV6-1 and TRBJ1-3; D unresolved. Germline CDR1 reads MNHNS; CDR2 reads SASEGT. The CDR3 has 13 amino acids. The CDR3 loop is CASSDGIGNTIYF. The DNA for the CDR3 is TGTGCCAGTAGTGACGGGATTGGAAACACCATATACTTT.

The rearrangement links TRBV6-4 to TRBJ2-1; 10 nucleotides agree with TRBD2. Germline V CDR1 and CDR2: MRHNA, SNTAGT. With V trimmed by 2 bases and J by 5 bases, 3 bases remained unmatched. The CDR3 is made up of 15 amino acids. The CDR3 sequence: CASSDASGSHNEQFF. In nucleotides, the CDR3 is TGTGCCAGCAGTGACGCTAGCGGGAGCCACAATGAGCAGTTCTTC.